Below, 7 T cell receptor beta chains from the same sample are listed, as sequenced in a study of monozygotic twins with cystic fibrosis. Libraries were prepared by immunoSEQ multiplex PCR; TCRdb keeps only in-frame clonotypes and omits some of them. The sample yields approximately 36,000 clones, 80% to 95% seen once. The sample comprised blood. These TCRs come from a boy between 2 and 10 years old with cystic fibrosis.

The rearrangement links TRBV15 to TRBJ2-5; D possibly corresponds to TRBD2 (5 bases). Germline assignment: CDR1 LNHNV and CDR2 YYDKDF (reference sequence). The CDR3 runs 16 residues. Trimming removed 4 bases from V and 2 bases from J, with 17 bases in between. DNA for the CDR3: TGTGCCACCAGCAAAACCACGGCCCGGGGTCAAGAGACCCAGTACTTC. This gives the protein CATSKTTARGQETQYF. Combining the CDR3 with reference TRBV15 and TRBJ2-5 gives the whole variable domain DAMVIQNPRYQVTQFGKPVTLSCSQTLNHNVMYWYQQKSSQAPKLLFHYYDKDFNNEADTPDNFQSRRPNTSFCFLDIRSPGLGDTAMYLCATSKTTARGQETQYFGPGTRLLVL.

The chain recombines TRBV5-1 with TRBJ2-7; 8 positions match TRBD1. CDR1 is SGHRS and CDR2 is YFSETQ in the germline V gene. This CDR3 has 14 amino acids. V shed 2 bases and J 1 base; nucleotides not matched to a gene: 2. The CDR3 loop reads CASSFGQGSYEQYF. DNA of the CDR3: TGCGCCAGCAGCTTCGGACAGGGATCCTACGAGCAGTACTTC.

This clone was detected once. The CDR3: CASSTSGGSSYEQYF. The CDR3 DNA sequence: TGTGCCAGCAGTACTAGCGGGGGGAGCTCCTACGAGCAGTACTTC. The genes are TRBV27 and TRBJ2-7; 12 bases agree with TRBD2. V lost 5 bases and J lost 0; bases outside the gene matches: 2. CDR1 is MNHEY and CDR2 is SMNVEV in the germline V gene (reference sequence). The CDR3 covers 15 residues.

This chain uses TRBV27 with TRBJ2-1; D might be TRBD1 (5 bases). Trimming took 5 bases from V and 0 from J, leaving 11 bases between them. This CDR3 is 15 amino acids long. In germline, CDR1 is MNHEY, CDR2 SMNVEV (reference sequence). CDR3 sequence: CASSMTAASYNEQFF. The CDR3 coding sequence is TGTGCCAGCAGTATGACAGCTGCCTCCTACAATGAGCAGTTCTTC.

The gene calls are TRBV9 and TRBJ2-3; 8 bases align to TRBD2. V lost 3 bases to trimming and J lost 1 base; unmatched junction nucleotides: 4. The CDR3 sequence is 15 residues long. Germline V CDR1 and CDR2: SGDLS, YYNGEE. CDR3 DNA: TGTGCCAGCAGCGCGGGGGGGCAAGGCACAGATACGCAGTATTTT. Its translation: CASSAGGQGTDTQYF. Using reference TRBV9 and TRBJ2-3 for the parts outside the CDR3, the full variable domain is DSGVTQTPKHLITATGQRVTLRCSPRSGDLSVYWYQQSLDQGLQFLIQYYNGEERAKGNILERFSAQQFPDLHSELNLSSLELGDSALYFCASSAGGQGTDTQYFGPGTRLTVL.

V is TRBV18 and J is TRBJ1-6; D unresolved. CDR1 and CDR2 (germline): KGHSH, LQKENI. Trimming cost V 2 bases and J 0 bases, with 11 bases left between them. The CDR3 runs to 17 residues. CDR3 coding DNA: TGTGCCAGCTCACCAGTGCCCGAGAGCTCCTATAATTCACCCCTCCACTTT. Protein sequence: CASSPVPESSYNSPLHF.

This clone is a singleton in its sample. This chain uses TRBV29-1 with TRBJ2-2, with 7 nucleotides matching TRBD1. J lost 3 bases, V lost 3 bases, and 7 bases had no gene match. There are 15 residues in the CDR3. CDR1 and CDR2 from the germline V gene are SQVTM and ANQGSEA. CDR3: CSVEYGTEYTGELFF. CDR3 DNA: TGCAGCGTTGAGTACGGGACAGAGTACACCGGGGAGCTGTTTTTT.